The rows below give T cell receptor beta chains drawn from one sample of a study of T cells in Graves' hyperthyroidism and ophthalmopathy. From the multiplex PCR reads, TCRdb called clonotypes with MiXCR, one entry per CDR3 protein. This table has roughly 500,000 distinct CDR3 sequences, roughly 50% appearing once. The sequencing input was peripheral blood or thyroid tissue (not recorded which). The receptor source for this set is an adult woman with Graves' disease, either hyperthyroidism or ophthalmopathy (not recorded which). CDR3s include the opening cysteine and the closing phenylalanine or tryptophan. The D gene is left open where the match is weak. Clone sizes are given selectively: once, few, many, or a class where the clone is expanded.

TRBV19,once,.,12,TRBJ1-2,TGTGCCAGTTATCACCCCATCTATGGCTACACCTTC,CASYHPIYGYTF
TRBV6-5,many,TRBD1,15,TRBJ1-2,TGTGCCAGCAGTTACTGGGGACAGTCTAACTATGGCTACACCTTC,CASSYWGQSNYGYTF
TRBV25-1,.,TRBD1,19,TRBJ1-2,TGTGCCAGCAGCCAAAGGGTCTCTAACACAGGGGGCGTCGGCTATGGCTACACCTTC,CASSQRVSNTGGVGYGYTF
TRBV2,few,TRBD2,13,TRBJ2-7,TGTGCCAGCAGCGGATTTAGCGGGACCGAGCAGTACTTC,CASSGFSGTEQYF
TRBV10-3,.,.,13,TRBJ1-1,TGTGCCATCAGTGCACAAGCGAACACTGAAGCTTTCTTT,CAISAQANTEAFF
TRBV4-1,many,TRBD1,15,TRBJ2-2,TGCGCCAGCAGACCCGGGACAGATTTCACCGGGGAGCTGTTTTTT,CASRPGTDFTGELFF
TRBV2,few,.,14,TRBJ2-1,TGTGCCAGCAGGGAGACGAGGGGTCGGTATGAGCAGTTCTTC,CASRETRGRYEQFF
TRBV29-1,many,TRBD1,13,TRBJ2-2,TGCAGCGTTCTGACAGGGCGGACCGGGGAGCTGTTTTTT,CSVLTGRTGELFF
TRBV2,.,TRBD2,15,TRBJ2-7,TGTGCCAGCATCGAGGCCGGGGAGGGCCTGGACGAGCAGTACTTC,CASIEAGEGLDEQYF
TRBV29-1,many,.,14,TRBJ2-5,TGCAGCGTTGAAGAAGGGGGAGGGAGGGAGACCCAGTACTTC,CSVEEGGGRETQYF
TRBV4-2,many,TRBD1,16,TRBJ2-7,TGTGCCAGCAGCCAAGAAGGGACAGAGGCACCCTACGAGCAGTACTTC,CASSQEGTEAPYEQYF
TRBV19,.,.,19,TRBJ1-2,TGTGCCAGTAGTCCCGGGACTAGCGGGATGAGGCGGTTCAACTATGGCTACACCTTC,CASSPGTSGMRRFNYGYTF
TRBV5-1,.,TRBD1,14,TRBJ1-1,TGCGCCAGCAGCTCGCAGGGGGGTAGCACTGAAGCTTTCTTT,CASSSQGGSTEAFF
TRBV9,.,.,13,TRBJ2-7,TGTGCCAGCAGCGTAGCGGACTCCTACGAGCAGTACTTC,CASSVADSYEQYF
TRBV12-3/TRBV12-4,.,.,16,TRBJ2-2,TGTGCCAGCAGTCCAAGACAGGCCATCGGGGCCGGGGAGCTGTTTTTT,CASSPRQAIGAGELFF
TRBV20-1,.,TRBD2,14,TRBJ2-5,TGCAGTGCTATTCCAGCGGGAGCGGGAGAGACCCAGTACTTC,CSAIPAGAGETQYF
TRBV12-3/TRBV12-4,many,.,14,TRBJ2-7,TGTGCCAGCAGCCCCAGCGGACACTCTTACGAGCAGTACTTC,CASSPSGHSYEQYF
TRBV7-9,many,TRBD1,13,TRBJ1-2,TGTGCCAGCACCTCGGGACAGAACTATGGCTACACCTTC,CASTSGQNYGYTF
TRBV5-1,.,TRBD1,14,TRBJ2-2,TGCGCCAGCAGCCCGGACAGGGCGGACGGGGAGCTGTTTTTT,CASSPDRADGELFF
TRBV19,.,.,8,TRBJ2-6,TGTGCCAGTAGTATTTTGACTTTC,CASSILTF
TRBV11-2,.,TRBD2,15,TRBJ2-3,TGTGCCAGCAGCCCTAGCGGAGTAAAGGCAGATACGCAGTATTTT,CASSPSGVKADTQYF
TRBV2,many,TRBD1,13,TRBJ1-6,TGTGCCAGCAAAGGACAGGGGGGGTCACCCCTCCACTTT,CASKGQGGSPLHF
TRBV28,few,TRBD1,16,TRBJ1-5,TGTGCCAGCAGTTTTATCGGACAGGGGGAAAATCAGCCCCAGCATTTT,CASSFIGQGENQPQHF
TRBV12-3/TRBV12-4,few,.,13,TRBJ2-7,TGTGCCAGCCTGGGGCAGTTATCCTACGAGCAGTACTTC,CASLGQLSYEQYF
TRBV29-1,few,.,14,TRBJ1-1,TGCAGCGTTGAAGTCGGGACAATTCTGGGTGAAGCTTTCTTT,CSVEVGTILGEAFF
TRBV2,.,TRBD2,14,TRBJ2-7,TGTGCCAGCAGTGGGCGACTAGCGGTATACGAGCAGTACTTC,CASSGRLAVYEQYF
TRBV19,.,TRBD2,17,TRBJ2-2,TGTGCCAGTAGTATTCGCTTAGCGGGAGGGAACACCGGGGAGCTGTTTTTT,CASSIRLAGGNTGELFF
TRBV24-1,.,.,16,TRBJ2-1,TGTGCCACCAGTGACCCGAGGGGAGTTTCGCCTAATGAGCAGTTCTTC,CATSDPRGVSPNEQFF
TRBV7-6,.,.,11,TRBJ1-2,TGTGCCAGCGCCGGGACAATTGGCTACACCTTC,CASAGTIGYTF
TRBV2,.,.,15,TRBJ1-5,TGTGCCAGCAGCCAAGTCGCGGGAAGCAATCAGCCCCAGCATTTT,CASSQVAGSNQPQHF
TRBV12-3/TRBV12-4,many,TRBD2,14,TRBJ2-7,TGTGCCAGCAGTGGGGGACTAGATTCCTACGAGCAGTACTTC,CASSGGLDSYEQYF
TRBV29-1,.,.,14,TRBJ2-7,TGCAGCTTAAACGGGGGACTTAGCTCCTACGAGCAGTACTTC,CSLNGGLSSYEQYF
TRBV30,many,.,14,TRBJ1-1,TGTGCCTGGAGAGCACAGGGAGGATCGACTGAAGCTTTCTTT,CAWRAQGGSTEAFF
TRBV7-9,.,TRBD1,13,TRBJ1-1,TGTGCCAGCAGCCGGGACAGACACACTGAAGCTTTCTTT,CASSRDRHTEAFF
TRBV20-1,many,TRBD2,14,TRBJ2-7,TGCAGTGCTAACCCTACGGCGGGAGGGTACGAGCAGTACTTC,CSANPTAGGYEQYF
TRBV2,.,.,15,TRBJ1-1,TGTGCCAGCAGTCTAACCGGGGCACTGAACACTGAAGCTTTCTTT,CASSLTGALNTEAFF
TRBV5-4,.,.,13,TRBJ2-7,TGTGCCAGCACTGGAGGAGGGTCGGACGAGCAGTACTTC,CASTGGGSDEQYF
TRBV20-1,.,TRBD1,14,TRBJ2-6,TGCAGTGCACCTACAGGGGCTGGGGCCAACGTCCTGACTTTC,CSAPTGAGANVLTF
TRBV10-3,many,.,12,TRBJ1-2,TGTGCCATCAGTGAGTTGGTGTTCGGCTACACCTTC,CAISELVFGYTF
TRBV5-6,.,.,16,TRBJ1-6,TGTGCCAGCAGTATCGTCGGCGGATACCCAAATTCACCCCTCCACTTT,CASSIVGGYPNSPLHF
TRBV10-3,.,.,17,TRBJ1-6,TGTGCCATCAGGGCTAGTACGTCGAGCTCCTATAATTCACCCCTCCACTTT,CAIRASTSSSYNSPLHF
TRBV18,.,TRBD1,14,TRBJ2-7,TGTGCCAGCTCACCTACAGGGGGTAGCCGGGAGCAGTACTTC,CASSPTGGSREQYF
TRBV29-1,once,.,10,TRBJ2-3,TGCAGCGCTGAGGAGTATACGCAGTATTTT,CSAEEYTQYF
TRBV19,many,.,13,TRBJ2-5,TGTGCCAGCCGACAGGCGGAACGGGAGACCCAGTACTTC,CASRQAERETQYF
TRBV30,few,.,16,TRBJ2-6,TGTGCCTGGAGCGATACTGCCTTAGACGGGGCCGACGTCCTGACTTTC,CAWSDTALDGADVLTF
TRBV6-6,.,TRBD2,13,TRBJ2-7,TGTGCCAGTAAGACTAGCGGGGTCTACGAGCAGTACTTC,CASKTSGVYEQYF
TRBV4-1,many,TRBD1,16,TRBJ2-7,TGCGCCAGCAGCCAAGTGTGGGACAGGGCCTTCTACGAGCAGTACTTC,CASSQVWDRAFYEQYF
TRBV12-3/TRBV12-4,many,TRBD1,13,TRBJ2-5,TGTGCCAGCAGTTTAGGGACAGGGGAGACCCAGTACTTC,CASSLGTGETQYF
TRBV20-1,.,.,12,TRBJ2-3,TGCAGTGCTAGAGAAAGCTGGGATACGCAGTATTTT,CSARESWDTQYF
TRBV29-1,.,.,11,TRBJ1-1,TGCAGCGTCCGAGAAGGGACTGAAGCTTTCTTT,CSVREGTEAFF
TRBV5-5,many,TRBD2,16,TRBJ2-2,TGTGCCAGCACCTTGGCTAGCGGGAGTATCACCGGGGAGCTGTTTTTT,CASTLASGSITGELFF
TRBV10-3,.,.,13,TRBJ2-5,TGTGCCATCAGTGACCCCCGGGATCAGCCCCAGTACTTC,CAISDPRDQPQYF
TRBV9,.,TRBD1,14,TRBJ2-5,TGTGCCAGCAGCCAATGGGACAGGGTCGAGACCCAGTACTTC,CASSQWDRVETQYF
TRBV2,.,.,14,TRBJ2-2,TGTGCCAGCAGTGAAGCGGTGAACACCGGGGAGCTGTTTTTT,CASSEAVNTGELFF